This TCR beta chain was captured by sequencing in a study of blood T cell repertoires in COVID-19. The wider study: Specimens from acute and convalescent COVID-19 originated in the United States, Italy and Spain. Nucleic acid was either cDNA or gDNA, and it came from T cells, B-cell-depleted T cells, or PBMCs.

In the authors' workflow: Researchers report that nucleated cell counts were estimated from reference gene primer amplification. Using immunoSEQ multiplex PCR, the repertoire was profiled, and TCRdb retains in-frame clones only, with some absent. V and J calls and clone size are copied from that table; D and trimming were computed from the DNA. The table lists under 200,000 clones, roughly nine tenths of them singletons. CDR1 LNHDA and CDR2 SQIVND come from the germline V gene (reference sequence). The CDR3 length is 16 residues. V shed 6 bases and J 6 bases; nucleotides not matched to a gene: 14. The receptor was derived from an elderly woman in a cohort sampled during active or convalescent COVID-19. This chain joins TRBV19 and TRBJ2-3; 8 bases agree with TRBD2. The sample was peripheral blood. DNA of the CDR3: TGTGCCAGTAGGACCGGTGGGGTAGCGGGGTTGGATACGCAGTATTTT. The encoded protein is CASRTGGVAGLDTQYF.